The present T cell receptor (beta chain) was sequenced within a study of T cell repertoires in cytomegalovirus infection. This clonotype came up a few times. What it binds is not known. The CDR3 sequence is 16 residues long. Looked up from germline, CDR1 is LGHNT and CDR2 is FRNRAP. V shed 6 bases and J 5 bases; nucleotides not matched to a gene: 11. TCRdb re-derived calls from the reads in MiXCR, one entry per CDR3 protein. The sample includes hundreds of thousands of distinct CDR3 sequences, roughly a third seen only once; the top ten take 15% to 20%. The rearrangement joins TRBV12-5 to TRBJ2-3, with 10 bases identical to TRBD2. The receptor comes from a human donor in good health (CMV status not recorded). Some clones in this sample may be carry-over from other donors' samples. The specimen comprised cultured PBMCs, sampled from culture after CMV antigen stimulation. The CDR3 region has the DNA TGTGCTAGTGGCCAATGGAAAAGCGGGGGGGGAGATACGCAGTATTTT. Translating it yields CASGQWKSGGGDTQYF.